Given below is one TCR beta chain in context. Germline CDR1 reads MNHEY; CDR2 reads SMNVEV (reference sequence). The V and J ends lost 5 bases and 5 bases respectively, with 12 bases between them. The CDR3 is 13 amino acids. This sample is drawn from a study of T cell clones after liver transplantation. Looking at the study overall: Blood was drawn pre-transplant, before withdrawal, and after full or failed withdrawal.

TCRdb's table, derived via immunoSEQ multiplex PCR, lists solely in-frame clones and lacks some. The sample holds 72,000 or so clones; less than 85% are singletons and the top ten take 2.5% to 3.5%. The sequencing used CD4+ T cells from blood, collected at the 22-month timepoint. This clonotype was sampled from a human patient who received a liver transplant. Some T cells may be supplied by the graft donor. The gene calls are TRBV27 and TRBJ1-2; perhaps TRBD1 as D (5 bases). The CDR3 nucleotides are TGTGCCAGCAGTCCCAGCGGGGCATATGGCTACACCTTC. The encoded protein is CASSPSGAYGYTF.